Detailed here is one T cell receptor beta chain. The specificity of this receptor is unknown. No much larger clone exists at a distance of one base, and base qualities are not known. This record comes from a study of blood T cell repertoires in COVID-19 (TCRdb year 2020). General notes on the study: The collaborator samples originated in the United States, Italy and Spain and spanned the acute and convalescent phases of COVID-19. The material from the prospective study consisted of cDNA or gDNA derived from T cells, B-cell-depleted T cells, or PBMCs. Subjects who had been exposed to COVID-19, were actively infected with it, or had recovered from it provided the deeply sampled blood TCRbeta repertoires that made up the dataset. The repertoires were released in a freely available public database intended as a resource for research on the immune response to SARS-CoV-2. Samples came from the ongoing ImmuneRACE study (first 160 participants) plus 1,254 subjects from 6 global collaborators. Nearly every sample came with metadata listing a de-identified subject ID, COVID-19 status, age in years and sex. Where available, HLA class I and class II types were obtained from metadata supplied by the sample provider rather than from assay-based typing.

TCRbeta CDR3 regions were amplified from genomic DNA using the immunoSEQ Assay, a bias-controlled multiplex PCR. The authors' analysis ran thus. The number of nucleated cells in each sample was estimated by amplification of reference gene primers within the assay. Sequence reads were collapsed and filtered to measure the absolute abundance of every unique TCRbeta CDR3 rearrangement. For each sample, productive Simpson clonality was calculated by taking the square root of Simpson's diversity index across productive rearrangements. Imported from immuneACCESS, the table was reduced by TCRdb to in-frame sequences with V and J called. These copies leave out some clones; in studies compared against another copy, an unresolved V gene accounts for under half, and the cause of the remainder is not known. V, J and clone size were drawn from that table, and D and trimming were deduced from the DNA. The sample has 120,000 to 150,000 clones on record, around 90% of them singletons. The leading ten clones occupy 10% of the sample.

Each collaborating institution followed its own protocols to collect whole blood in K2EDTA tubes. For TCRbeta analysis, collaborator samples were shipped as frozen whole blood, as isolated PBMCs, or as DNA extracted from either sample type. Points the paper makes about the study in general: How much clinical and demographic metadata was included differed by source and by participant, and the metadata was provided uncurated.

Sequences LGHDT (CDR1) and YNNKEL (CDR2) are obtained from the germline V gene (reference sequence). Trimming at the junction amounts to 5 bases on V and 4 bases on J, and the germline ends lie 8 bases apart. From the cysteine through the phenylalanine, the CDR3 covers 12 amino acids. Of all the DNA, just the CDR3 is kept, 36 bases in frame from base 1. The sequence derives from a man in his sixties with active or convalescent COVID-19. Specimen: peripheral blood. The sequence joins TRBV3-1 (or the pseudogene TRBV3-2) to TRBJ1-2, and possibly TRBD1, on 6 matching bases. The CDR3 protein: CASSSQGYGYTF. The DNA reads TGTGCCAGCAGCTCACAGGGCTATGGCTACACCTTC.